This TCR beta chain was observed in a study of cytomegalovirus exposure and HLA in healthy donors. Study context: Out of 398 genotyped donors, about 84% belonged to the Caucasian-associated ancestry cluster. Study results and caveats: The authors enumerated over 150 TCR beta chains as linked to cytomegalovirus. Solely CMV serostatus was available to characterize immune exposure. Among TCR sequences, most were rare, though some public TCRs appeared in many donors.

Concerning this clone itself: Its antigen is unidentified.

The V gene end was trimmed by 4 bases and the J gene end by 2 bases; junction bases not matched to a gene: 1. This CDR3 is 13 amino acids long. Germline values: CDR1 ENHRY, CDR2 SYGVKD. The PCR had 60 Vbeta and 13 Jbeta primers. The data were produced by immunoSEQ multiplex PCR, yet TCRdb's version contains in-frame clones alone and is incomplete. The table lists 150,000 to 200,000 clones, about 80% of them singletons, with 2.3% in the top ten. This receptor was identified in a woman aged 45-59 years in good health and CMV-seronegative. The chain has TRBV10-3 and TRBJ2-7, with 8 bases matching TRBD1. The sample comprised PBMCs. The CDR3 DNA reads TGTGCCATCAGTGCAGGGGGCCCCTACGAGCAGTACTTC. Encoded protein: CAISAGGPYEQYF.